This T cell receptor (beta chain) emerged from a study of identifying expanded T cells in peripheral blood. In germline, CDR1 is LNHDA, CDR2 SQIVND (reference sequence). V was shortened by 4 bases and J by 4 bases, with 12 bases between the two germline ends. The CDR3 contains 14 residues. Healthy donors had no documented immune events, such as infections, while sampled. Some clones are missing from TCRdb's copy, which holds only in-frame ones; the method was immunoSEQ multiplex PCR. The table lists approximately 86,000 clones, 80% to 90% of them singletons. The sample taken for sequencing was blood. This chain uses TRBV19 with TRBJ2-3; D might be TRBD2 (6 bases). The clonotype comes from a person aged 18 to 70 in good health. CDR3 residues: CASSTLLAADTQYF. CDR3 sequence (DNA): TGTGCCAGTAGTACTCTACTAGCAGCAGATACGCAGTATTTT.